The T cell receptor beta chain described here comes from a study of OX40 agonist ivuxolimab in advanced cancers. Study context: The study reported partial responses in three patients: one hepatocellular carcinoma, two cutaneous melanoma.

Only in-frame clones appear in the TCRdb table, and some are missing; sequencing was by immunoSEQ multiplex PCR. The sample gives roughly 140,000 clones, 94% of which show up once; approximately 0.3% is in the top ten. CDR3 length: 17 residues. The germline gives CDR1 SGHVS, CDR2 FNYEAQ. Trimming took 1 base from V and 0 from J, leaving 10 bases between them. The V call is TRBV7-6, the J call TRBJ2-6, with D possibly being TRBD1 (5 bases). The sequencing used CD4+ or CD8+ T cells sorted from blood, collected in a trial of the OX40 agonist ivuxolimab. The receptor was isolated from an adult with an advanced solid tumor such as melanoma, head and neck, liver or kidney cancer. CDR3 nucleotides: TGTGCCAGCAGCTTAGGGCAGGGCCGCTCTGGGGCCAACGTCCTGACTTTC. Translated, it gives CASSLGQGRSGANVLTF. The variable domain in full, completed from reference TRBV7-6 and TRBJ2-6, reads GAGVSQSPRYKVTKRGQDVALRCDPISGHVSLYWYRQALGQGPEFLTYFNYEAQQDKSGLPNDRFSAERPEGSISTLTIQRTEQRDSAMYRCASSLGQGRSGANVLTFGAGSRLTVL.